A selection of T cell receptor beta chains follows, all from one sample in a study of CD8 T cells in Susac syndrome. In TCRdb, the immunoSEQ multiplex PCR reads were re-called with MiXCR into one record per CDR3 protein. The sample records 95,000 to 150,000 distinct CDR3 sequences, roughly 94% being singletons. Sequencing was carried out using CD8+ T cells from PBMCs. These receptors were obtained from a human donor with Susac syndrome. The CDR3 runs from the conserved cysteine through the conserved F or W. A D gene is named only where the DNA matches it firmly. Clone size is stated in some rows and not others, as once, few, many or a class when expanded.

DNA | CDR3 | D | size | J | V
TGTGCCAGCAGCGCGATGCACCAGGACGGCTTCTTGGGACAAGAGACCCAGTACTTC | CASSAMHQDGFLGQETQYF | NA | NA | TRBJ2-5 | TRBV5-6
TGTGCCAGCAGTTTAGGGGACAACTCTGGAAACACCATATATTTT | CASSLGDNSGNTIYF | NA | NA | TRBJ1-3 | TRBV12-3/TRBV12-4
TGCGCCAGCAGGCAGTCTTACGAGGGGTTCCCCTACGAGCAGTACTTC | CASRQSYEGFPYEQYF | NA | NA | TRBJ2-7 | TRBV4-3
TGTGCCAGCAGTTACTCCGGGACCCAGTACTTC | CASSYSGTQYF | NA | NA | TRBJ2-5 | TRBV6-2/TRBV6-3
TGCAGTGCTAGGGACGGCGACTTTTTTTCGTCCCTCCACTTT | CSARDGDFFSSLHF | NA | NA | TRBJ1-6 | TRBV20-1
TGTGCCAGCAGCTCGGGACTAGGCACGGATACGCAGTATTTT | CASSSGLGTDTQYF | TRBD2 | few | TRBJ2-3 | TRBV7-7
TGTGCCAGCAGCCCCGGACAGGGTTACTACGAGCAGTACTTC | CASSPGQGYYEQYF | TRBD1 | NA | TRBJ2-7 | TRBV3-1
TGCAGTGCTACCCGGGACCTAAGGGGAAGGGCCTACAATGAGCAGTTCTTC | CSATRDLRGRAYNEQFF | NA | NA | TRBJ2-1 | TRBV20-1
TGTGCCAGCGGCCGGACAGGGGCTGGACAGCCCCAGCATTTT | CASGRTGAGQPQHF | TRBD1 | NA | TRBJ1-5 | TRBV9
TGCGCCAGCAGCCAAGTCAGAGGTGGCACAGATACGCAGTATTTT | CASSQVRGGTDTQYF | NA | NA | TRBJ2-3 | TRBV4-1
TGTGCCAGCAGTGAAAGTAGCGGGGTCTCCTACAATGAGCAGTTCTTC | CASSESSGVSYNEQFF | TRBD2 | once | TRBJ2-1 | TRBV2
TGTGCCATCATCGCGGACAGGGTGTACTTC | CAIIADRVYF | TRBD1 | NA | TRBJ2-7 | TRBV10-3
TGTGCCAGCAGCCAAGAACCAGGTAGCAATCAGCCCCAGCATTTT | CASSQEPGSNQPQHF | NA | NA | TRBJ1-5 | TRBV3-1
TGCAGTGCTCCCAATCCGTTGGACAGGGAATTCAACACTGAAGCTTTCTTT | CSAPNPLDREFNTEAFF | TRBD1 | NA | TRBJ1-1 | TRBV20-1
TGTGCCAGCAGCTTATCTGAGGAGAATACGCAGTATTTT | CASSLSEENTQYF | NA | NA | TRBJ2-3 | TRBV7-9
TGTGCCAGCAGCTTGCACCCCAACCGGGGCATAGATACGCAGTATTTT | CASSLHPNRGIDTQYF | NA | NA | TRBJ2-3 | TRBV13
TGCGCCAGCAGCCCGGACAGCTCCTATAATTCACCCCTCCACTTT | CASSPDSSYNSPLHF | NA | once | TRBJ1-6 | TRBV4-3
TGTGCCAGTAGTATCCGGGACGGATTCTATGGCTACACCTTC | CASSIRDGFYGYTF | NA | once | TRBJ1-2 | TRBV19
TGTGCCAGCAGCTTGGCCCACACAGATACGCAGTATTTT | CASSLAHTDTQYF | NA | NA | TRBJ2-3 | TRBV5-6
TGTGCCAGCAGCGACGATATAGGGGGCTACACCTTC | CASSDDIGGYTF | NA | NA | TRBJ1-2 | TRBV11-2
TGCAGCGTTGCTGGCCAGGGCTACGAGCAGTACTTC | CSVAGQGYEQYF | NA | few | TRBJ2-7 | TRBV29-1
TGTGCCAGCAGTCCCGGGGCTGGGGTTGACTACGAGCAGTACTTC | CASSPGAGVDYEQYF | NA | NA | TRBJ2-7 | TRBV12-3/TRBV12-4
TGCAGCGCACAGGTCGACGGGAACACTGAAGCTTTCTTT | CSAQVDGNTEAFF | NA | NA | TRBJ1-1 | TRBV29-1
TGTGCCAGCAGCACTAGCGGGGGGGCCACAGATACGCAGTATTTT | CASSTSGGATDTQYF | TRBD2 | NA | TRBJ2-3 | TRBV9
TGTGCCAGTAGTATACCCCGGCGAACTAACTATGGCTACACCTTC | CASSIPRRTNYGYTF | NA | NA | TRBJ1-2 | TRBV19
TGTGCCAGCTCAAAGGACCATCAGCCCCAGCATTTT | CASSKDHQPQHF | NA | NA | TRBJ1-5 | TRBV6-6
TGCAGCGTTGCGGGCCAACTGCAGTTCTTC | CSVAGQLQFF | NA | NA | TRBJ2-1 | TRBV29-1
TGTGCCTGGAGTGTAGGGGCGTCGGCTTTCTTT | CAWSVGASAFF | NA | NA | TRBJ1-1 | TRBV30
TGTGCCAGTTCAGGTCCGCCCTACGAGCAGTACTTC | CASSGPPYEQYF | NA | NA | TRBJ2-7 | TRBV28
TGTGCCAGCAGTCTGGCTTCGGCGCGCAAACTGTTTTTT | CASSLASARKLFF | NA | NA | TRBJ1-4 | TRBV6-5
TGTGCCAGCAGCTTGACGGCTGGGCTCACTGAAGCTTTCTTT | CASSLTAGLTEAFF | NA | NA | TRBJ1-1 | TRBV7-6
TGCAGTGCTAGACCGTGGAGAGGAAACACCGGGGAGCTGTTTTTT | CSARPWRGNTGELFF | NA | NA | TRBJ2-2 | TRBV20-1
TGCAGTGCTACTTCAGGGGATGTCGACGAGCAGTACTTC | CSATSGDVDEQYF | NA | NA | TRBJ2-7 | TRBV20-1
TGCAGTGCTAGAGAAAGATTCTCTGGGGCCAACGTCCTGACTTTC | CSARERFSGANVLTF | NA | NA | TRBJ2-6 | TRBV20-1
TGCGCCAGCAGCCTCCGGGACTCTGAATTGTGGAATGAGCAGTTCTTC | CASSLRDSELWNEQFF | NA | NA | TRBJ2-1 | TRBV4-1
TGTGCCACCCGGGCCGGGCGGGGGACCGGGGAGCTGTTTTTT | CATRAGRGTGELFF | TRBD2 | NA | TRBJ2-2 | TRBV24-1
TGTGCCAGCAGTGACACGTTACCGGGACAGGGGGCAGATACGCAGTATTTT | CASSDTLPGQGADTQYF | TRBD1 | NA | TRBJ2-3 | TRBV6-4